The clone carrying this T cell receptor beta chain was recorded at least ten times. Its matching antigen is unknown. These data are taken from a study of human T cells and chemical hapten exposure. This sample's time point: patch test 1, 2 weeks after DPC sensitization. Stated treatment: therapeutic diphenylcyclopropenone sensitization with weekly scalp DPC. Study processing details: A per-sample median of about 96,000 TCRs was observed, with a range of about 23,224 to 700,000. TCRdb ran MiXCR on the RACE reads and lists one entry per CDR3 protein. For this entry, the V and J calls and clone size follow TCRdb and not the study's own pipeline. The profile covers 95,000 to 150,000 distinct CDR3 sequences, with approximately 14% appearing a single time and around 0.84% taken by the ten largest. CDR1 and CDR2 from the germline V gene are SGHAT and FQNNGV. After removal of 4 bases from V and 5 bases from J, the junction contained 10 bases not matched to a gene. The CDR3 length is 15 residues.

Study-wide results and limits: Expanded TCRs produced significantly more large CDR3 similarity clusters than controls did.

This rearrangement joins TRBV11-2 to TRBJ2-7; TRBD1 matches 8 bases. The sample here was whole blood, taken in connection with sensitization to the hapten diphenylcyclopropenone (DPC). The clonotype comes from a man between 18 and 29 years old with alopecia areata. Some clones in this sample may be carry-over from other donors' samples. The CDR3 protein is CASSSPGQGFHEQYF. The DNA of the CDR3 is TGTGCCAGCAGCTCCCCCGGACAGGGTTTCCACGAGCAGTACTTC.